Below are 26 T cell receptor beta chains sequenced from a single sample in a study of cytomegalovirus exposure and HLA in healthy donors. The PCR ran on 60 Vbeta and 13 Jbeta primers. The protocol was immunoSEQ multiplex PCR, while the TCRdb copy is restricted to in-frame clones and leaves out a portion. The sample yields fewer than 100,000 clones, more than 70% seen once. The sequencing sample was made of PBMCs. Every receptor here comes from a female donor in good health and CMV-seronegative.

This clone came up once. The J gene is TRBJ1-1, the V gene TRBV23-1, with TRBD1 as a possible D gene (5 bases). TRBV23-1 is classed as an ORF, of uncertain function. The CDR3 consists of 16 residues. Trimming left V 7 bases short and J 3 bases short, with 21 bases between. CDR3 protein: CASNLGPNKGHTEAFF. DNA for the CDR3: TGCGCCAGCAACCTTGGACCCAACAAGGGGCACACTGAAGCTTTCTTT.

This clone was found once. The chain links TRBV28 to TRBJ1-1; 10 bases align to TRBD1. J was trimmed by 1 base and V by 5 bases; bases with no gene match: 16. This CDR3 region has 19 residues. CDR1 is MDHEN, CDR2 SYDVKM, per germline. The CDR3 nucleotides read TGTGCCAGCAGTCTCAGGGGGACAGGGGCAACCTTGGGGAACACTGAAGCTTTCTTT. This translates into CASSLRGTGATLGNTEAFF.

This clone came up a few times. The CDR3 sequence is CAWTSGRGNRQYF. The CDR3 nucleotides are TGTGCCTGGACTAGCGGGAGGGGTAATCGGCAGTACTTC. The V call is TRBV30, the J call TRBJ2-7, with 12 bases matching TRBD2. This CDR3 has 13 amino acids. The V and J ends lost 4 bases and 9 bases, in that order; junction bases with no gene match: 7. CDR1 and CDR2 (germline): GTSNPN, SVGIG (reference sequence).

V and J are TRBV7-9 and TRBJ1-1; weak D call: TRBD1 (5 bases). The CDR3 extends over 13 amino acids. With 7 bases removed from V and 8 bases from J, the gap between germline ends came to 17 bases. From germline, CDR1 is SEHNR and CDR2 FQNEAQ (reference sequence). In nucleotides, the CDR3 is TGTGCCAGCATCAAGAAGGGGCGGGGGGAAGCTTTCTTT. Its protein is CASIKKGRGEAFF.

Concerning this clone: One end of the junction is discordant with germline, which a read error may explain. The chain has TRBV6-5 and TRBJ1-2, with TRBD1 identical over 8 bases. This CDR3 has 11 residues. The germline CDR1 and CDR2 sequences are MNHEY and SVGAGI. The DNA of the CDR3 is TGTGCCAGCAGACCCGGACAGGGCAAGAACTTC. Translated, it gives CASRPGQGKNF.

The chain recombines TRBV30 with TRBJ1-3; D is uncertain. The germline V gene encodes CDR1 GTSNPN and CDR2 SVGIG (reference sequence). Trimming removed 0 bases from V and 0 bases from J, with 9 bases in between. The CDR3 consists of 15 residues. The CDR3 here is CAWSVLGSSGNTIYF. The CDR3 nucleotides are TGTGCCTGGAGTGTACTGGGGAGCTCTGGAAACACCATATATTTT.

The CDR3 coding sequence is TGCGCCAGCAGCCAACCACCTAAACGACTAAGCAGGGCCAAAAACATTCAGTACTTC. It specifies CASSQPPKRLSRAKNIQYF. V usage is TRBV4-3 and J usage is TRBJ2-4; TRBD2 might be the D (5 bases). V was clipped by 2 bases and J by 1 base, with 21 bases between them. This CDR3 region has 19 residues. In germline, CDR1 is LGHNA, CDR2 YSLEER.

The chain is built from TRBV7-3 and TRBJ2-1; TRBD2 aligns across 8 bases. The CDR3 is 13 amino acids. Germline loops: CDR1 SGHTA, CDR2 FQGTGA. V trimming: 5 bases; J trimming: 11 bases; junction bases outside the gene matches: 8. In DNA form, the CDR3 reads TGTGCCAGCAGCGCCGGGGGGGGACACAAGCAGTTCTTC. The encoded protein is CASSAGGGHKQFF.

This clone has a single count. The chain joins TRBV5-8 to TRBJ1-5; D unclear. Germline loops: CDR1 SGHTS, CDR2 YDEGEE. V was pared by 2 bases and J by 0 bases, with 18 bases between. CDR3 length equals 18 residues. The CDR3 DNA follows: TGTGCCAGCAGCTTTGCGGGGAGACGGGAGTATAGCAATCAGCCCCAGCATTTT. This translates into CASSFAGRREYSNQPQHF.

The gene calls are TRBV6-1 and TRBJ2-7; maybe TRBD2 (5 bases). This CDR3 contains 14 residues. Germline V gene lookup returns CDR1 MNHNS and CDR2 SASEGT. Trimming pared 6 bases from V and 2 bases from J, leaving 14 bases between. CDR3 sequence: CASRVRGSPYEQYF. The CDR3 coding sequence is TGTGCCAGCAGGGTTCGGGGAAGTCCCTACGAGCAGTACTTC.

The chain uses TRBV7-9 and TRBJ1-1; the match to TRBD1 covers 7 bases. CDR1 and CDR2 from the germline V gene are SEHNR and FQNEAQ (reference sequence). The CDR3 totals 15 residues. Germline trimming cut 4 bases from V and 3 bases from J; bases unmatched to any gene: 8. The CDR3 region is CASSSDREWDTEAFF. The CDR3 nucleotides read TGTGCCAGCAGCTCTGACAGGGAGTGGGACACTGAAGCTTTCTTT.

The rearrangement uses TRBV19 and TRBJ1-2, with 8 positions matching TRBD1. Germline V gene sequence: CDR1 LNHDA, CDR2 SQIVND (reference sequence). J lost 4 bases, V lost 5 bases, and 9 bases had no gene match. The length of the CDR3 is 15 residues. The chain's CDR3 is CASSERDRLLYGYTF. CDR3 DNA sequence: TGTGCCAGTAGTGAGAGGGACAGGCTACTCTATGGCTACACCTTC.

The chain employs TRBV5-4 and TRBJ2-1; 9 bases match TRBD1. Germline V lookup: CDR1 SGHNT, CDR2 YYREEE (reference sequence). The CDR3 contains 14 residues. V was pared by 2 bases and J by 6 bases, with 3 bases of the junction left unmatched. CDR3 coding DNA: TGTGCCAGCAGCTTACCGGGACAGGGCAATGAGCAGTTCTTC. Protein product: CASSLPGQGNEQFF.

The rearrangement joins TRBV19 to TRBJ2-7, with TRBD1 matching 7 bases. V shed 3 bases, J shed 4 bases, and the junction held 6 bases outside the gene matches. The CDR3 runs to 14 residues. CDR1 and CDR2 from the germline V gene are LNHDA and SQIVND (reference sequence). CDR3 residues: CASSMVGQFYEQYF. The CDR3, as DNA: TGTGCCAGTAGTATGGTGGGACAGTTTTACGAGCAGTACTTC.

This clone was counted between two and nine times. The chain is built from TRBV11-3 and TRBJ2-2, with 12 bases that match TRBD2. The CDR3 sequence is 19 residues long. With V trimmed by 3 bases and J by 5 bases, 13 bases remained unmatched. Germline lookup yields CDR1 SGHNT and CDR2 YENEEA. For the CDR3, the DNA is TGTGCCAGCAGCTTCCAGCGGGCTAGCGGGAGGGCGTTAACCGGGGAGCTGTTTTTT. Translating it yields CASSFQRASGRALTGELFF.

The V gene is TRBV27, the J gene TRBJ1-2; D gene unclear. Per the germline V gene, CDR1 is MNHEY and CDR2 is SMNVEV (reference sequence). This CDR3 comprises 13 residues. V dropped 8 bases and J dropped 2 bases, with 12 bases sitting between them. The CDR3 is CASGVSPNYGYTF. The CDR3 bases are TGTGCCAGCGGTGTTAGCCCCAACTATGGCTACACCTTC.

The chain carries TRBV28 and TRBJ1-4, with 9 bases fitting TRBD1. The CDR3 is 14 amino acids. Germline-derived CDR1 and CDR2 are MDHEN and SYDVKM. Trimming removed 5 bases from V and 5 bases from J; junction bases left unmatched: 3. This CDR3 reads CASSGDRENEKLFF. The CDR3 nucleotides are TGTGCCAGCAGTGGGGACAGGGAGAATGAAAAACTGTTTTTT.

The rearrangement uses TRBV27 and TRBJ2-2, with D hard to call. Germline assignment: CDR1 MNHEY and CDR2 SMNVEV (reference sequence). CDR3 length: 15 amino acids. Trimming left V 0 bases short and J 4 bases short, with 9 bases between. The CDR3 protein is CASSLSTVGTGELFF. CDR3 DNA: TGTGCCAGCAGTTTATCTACGGTTGGCACCGGGGAGCTGTTTTTT.

V and J are TRBV25-1 and TRBJ2-3, with D unclear. Germline V gives CDR1 MGHDK, CDR2 SYGVNS. The CDR3 loop spans 16 amino acids. V was shortened by 1 base and J by 1 base, with 12 bases between the two germline ends. The CDR3 region has the DNA TGTGCCAGCAGTGAATCCGATCCCCGGGGCACAGATACGCAGTATTTT. As protein: CASSESDPRGTDTQYF.

The chain is built from TRBV5-4 and TRBJ2-7; TRBD2 agrees at 13 bases. Unmatched junction bases numbered 3, after V lost 0 bases and J lost 3 bases. Germline V gene data show CDR1 as SGHNT and CDR2 as YYREEE (reference sequence). The CDR3 runs to 16 residues. The CDR3 region is CASSLGTSGRGYEQYF. The CDR3 nucleotides are TGTGCCAGCAGCTTGGGGACTAGCGGGAGAGGCTACGAGCAGTACTTC.

This clone was seen a handful of times. The chain couples TRBV10-3 to TRBJ1-1; D remains ambiguous. This CDR3 is built from 14 residues. V lost 8 bases and J 0 bases, leaving 13 bases between the germline ends. Germline CDR1 ENHRY, CDR2 SYGVKD. CDR3 loop: CAIGSKFMNTEAFF. The CDR3 DNA reads TGTGCCATCGGCAGTAAATTTATGAACACTGAAGCTTTCTTT.

The J gene is TRBJ2-7, the V gene TRBV28, with a tentative D call TRBD2 (6 bases). The CDR3 is 15 residues long. The germline V and J ends were trimmed by 8 bases and 7 bases, with 24 bases remaining between them. Germline CDR1 and CDR2: MDHEN and SYDVKM. The CDR3 here is CASGTRSAGPGEQYF. The CDR3 DNA reads TGTGCCAGCGGGACTCGCTCAGCGGGCCCCGGGGAGCAGTACTTC.

The V gene is TRBV6-1, the J gene TRBJ2-4, with TRBD2 matching over 13 bases. Trimming removed 1 base from V and 3 bases from J; junction bases left unmatched: 0. Germline V gene sequence: CDR1 MNHNS, CDR2 SASEGT. The CDR3 is 16 amino acids. Here the CDR3 DNA reads TGTGCCAGCAGTGAAGGGACTAGCGGGGGCAAAAACATTCAGTACTTC. Its translation: CASSEGTSGGKNIQYF.

This CDR3 is CATSSGRTGGDEQFF. The CDR3 DNA is TGCGCCACCTCATCCGGGAGGACAGGGGGCGATGAGCAGTTCTTC. This chain joins TRBV10-1 and TRBJ2-1; 11 bases map to TRBD1. J lost 8 bases, V lost 10 bases, and 13 bases had no gene match. Germline V CDR1 and CDR2: WNHNN, SYGVQD (reference sequence). This CDR3 contains 15 residues.

This chain joins TRBV9 and TRBJ2-7; D might be TRBD1 (5 bases). The germline gives CDR1 SGDLS, CDR2 YYNGEE. This CDR3 region has 13 residues. V lost 4 bases and J lost 7, with 15 bases in between. The CDR3 is CASSRYERGEQYF. The CDR3 DNA is TGTGCCAGCAGCCGTTATGAAAGGGGAGAGCAGTACTTC.

CDR3 DNA sequence: TGTGCCAGCAGCTTAGAGTCTACGTTTCAAGAGACCCAGTACTTC. This gives the protein CASSLESTFQETQYF. The chain recombines TRBV11-2 with TRBJ2-5; the D is unclear. V lost 0 bases, J lost 2 bases, and 10 bases lay in between. The CDR3 consists of 15 residues. CDR1 and CDR2 (germline): SGHAT, FQNNGV.